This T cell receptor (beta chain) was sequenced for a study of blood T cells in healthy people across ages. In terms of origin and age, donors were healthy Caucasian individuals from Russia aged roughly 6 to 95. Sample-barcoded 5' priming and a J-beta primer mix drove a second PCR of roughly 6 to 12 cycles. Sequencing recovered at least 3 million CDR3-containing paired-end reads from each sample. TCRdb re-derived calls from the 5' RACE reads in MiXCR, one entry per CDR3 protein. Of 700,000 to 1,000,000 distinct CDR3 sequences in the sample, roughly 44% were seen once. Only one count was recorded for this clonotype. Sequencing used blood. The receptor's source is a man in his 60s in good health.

CDR3 in amino acids: CASSLLGSPVADTQYF. CDR3 DNA sequence: TGTGCCAGCAGTTTATTGGGAAGTCCGGTCGCGGATACGCAGTATTTT. V gene TRBV27 combines with J gene TRBJ2-3; unclear D gene. Germline V gene sequence: CDR1 MNHEY, CDR2 SMNVEV (reference sequence). The V and J ends lost 1 base and 6 bases respectively, with 17 bases between them. This CDR3 contains 16 residues.